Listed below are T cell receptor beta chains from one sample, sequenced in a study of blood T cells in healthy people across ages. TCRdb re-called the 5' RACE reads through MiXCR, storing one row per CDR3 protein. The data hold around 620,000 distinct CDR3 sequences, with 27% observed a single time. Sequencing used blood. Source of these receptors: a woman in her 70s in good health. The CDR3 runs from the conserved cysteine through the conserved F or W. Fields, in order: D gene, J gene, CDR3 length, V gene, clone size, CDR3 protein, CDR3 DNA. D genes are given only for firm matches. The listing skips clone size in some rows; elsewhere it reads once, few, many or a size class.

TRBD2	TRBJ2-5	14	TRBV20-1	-	CSVTAGLVKETQYF	TGCAGTGTTACCGCGGGACTAGTTAAAGAGACCCAGTACTTC
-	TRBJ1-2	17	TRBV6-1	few	CASKRGGGFGANYGYTF	TGTGCCAGCAAACGCGGGGGGGGCTTTGGAGCTAACTATGGCTACACCTTC
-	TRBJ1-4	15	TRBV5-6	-	CASSLVQGRNEKLFF	TGTGCCAGCAGCTTGGTCCAGGGGAGAAATGAAAAACTGTTTTTT
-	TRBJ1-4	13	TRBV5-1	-	CASSFSGEEKLFF	TGCGCCAGCAGCTTCTCCGGGGAGGAAAAACTGTTTTTT
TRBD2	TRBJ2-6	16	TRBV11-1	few	CASRGGGTSGANVLTF	TGTGCCAGCAGAGGCGGGGGGACCTCTGGGGCCAACGTCCTGACTTTC
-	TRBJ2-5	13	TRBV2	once	CASSESGTGTQYF	TGTGCCAGCAGTGAATCGGGTACGGGGACCCAGTACTTC
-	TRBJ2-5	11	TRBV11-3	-	CASSLRQTQYF	TGTGCCAGCAGCTTAAGGCAGACCCAGTACTTC
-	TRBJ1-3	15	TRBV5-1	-	CASSPGAGAGNTIYF	TGCGCCAGCAGCCCAGGAGCAGGAGCTGGAAACACCATATATTTT
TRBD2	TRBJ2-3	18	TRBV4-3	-	CASSQDSSGGARTDTQYF	TGCGCCAGCAGCCAGGATAGTAGCGGGGGGGCCAGGACAGATACGCAGTATTTT
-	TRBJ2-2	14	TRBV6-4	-	CASRSLTNTGELFF	TGTGCCAGCAGGAGTCTAACAAACACCGGGGAGCTGTTTTTT
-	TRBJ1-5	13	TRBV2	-	CASKQGSNQPQHF	TGTGCCAGCAAACAGGGTAGCAATCAGCCCCAGCATTTT
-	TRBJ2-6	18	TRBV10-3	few	CAISDSRTTGAGANVLTF	TGTGCCATCAGTGATTCCCGGACTACAGGGGCTGGGGCCAACGTCCTGACTTTC
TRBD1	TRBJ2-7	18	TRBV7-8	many	CASSLEHRGRSTGDEQYF	TGTGCCAGCAGCTTAGAGCACAGGGGGCGGTCAACAGGCGACGAGCAGTACTTC
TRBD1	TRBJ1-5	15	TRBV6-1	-	CASIPGPGGNQPQHF	TGTGCCAGCATACCCGGGCCAGGGGGGAATCAGCCCCAGCATTTT
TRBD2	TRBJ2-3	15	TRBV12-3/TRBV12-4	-	CASSFPAGATDTQYF	TGTGCCAGCAGTTTTCCAGCGGGAGCCACAGATACGCAGTATTTT
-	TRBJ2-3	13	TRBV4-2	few	CASRDLPGDTQYF	TGTGCCAGCAGGGATCTCCCGGGCGATACGCAGTATTTT
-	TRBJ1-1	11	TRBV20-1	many	CSARLNTEAFF	TGCAGTGCTAGATTGAACACTGAAGCTTTCTTT